Shown below are 19 T cell receptor beta chains from a single sample sequenced in a study of T cells in women clearing cervical HPV infection. Sequencing was performed with immunoSEQ multiplex PCR; in TCRdb, only in-frame clones are kept and a portion is missing. This table holds tens of thousands of clones. Sequenced input: blood buffy coat. These receptors were taken from a woman between 18 and 69 years old with a cervical HPV16 infection that either progressed to CIN3+ or cleared (not recorded which).

Of note for this clone: The CDR3 is cut off 3 residues early in the read; its end comes from the germline J gene. The chain is built from TRBV29-1 and TRBJ2-3; D uncertain. Germline V CDR1 and CDR2: SQVTM, ANQGSEA. The ends were cut back, 4 bases at V and 0 bases at J, with 8 bases in the middle. The CDR3 contains 13 residues. CDR3 bases read: TGCAGCGTTGGGTCAGCGAGCACAGATACG. Its protein is CSVGSASTDT. The full CDR3 protein is CSVGSASTDTQYF.

A remark on this clone: Coverage ceases 3 residues before the CDR3 finishes, and the germline J gene fills in the end. V usage is TRBV18 and J usage is TRBJ2-7; tentative D call: TRBD2 (6 bases). The CDR3 sequence is 15 residues long. Looked up from germline, CDR1 is KGHSH and CDR2 is LQKENI. Trimming left V 3 bases short and J 3 bases short, with 15 bases between. Incomplete CDR3 DNA: TGTGCCAGCTCACCCCCTGGCGGGGTACACTACGAG. Its protein is CASSPPGGVHYE. The full-length CDR3 reads as CASSPPGGVHYEQYF.

With respect to this clone: The read terminates 3 residues before the CDR3 end, so the remaining end is supplied by the germline J gene. The chain links TRBV19 to TRBJ1-2; weak D call: TRBD1 (6 bases). The V end lost 2 bases, the J end lost 5 bases, and 12 bases lay between the germline ends. There are 14 residues in the CDR3. Germline V lookup: CDR1 LNHDA, CDR2 SQIVND (reference sequence). The DNA read from the CDR3 is TGTGCCAGTAGTATACCAGGGGTTCAATATGGC. Its translation: CASSIPGVQYG. The entire CDR3 sequence reads CASSIPGVQYGYTF.

Turning to this clone: The read gets to within 3 residues of the CDR3 end, and the germline J gene fills in the rest. This sequence joins TRBV19 and TRBJ2-2; 7 nucleotides match TRBD1. The CDR3 runs 16 residues. J gave up 0 bases and V 9 bases, and 10 bases lay outside the gene matches. Germline CDR1 is LNHDA and CDR2 is SQIVND (reference sequence). Here the CDR3 reads CASSATGVANTGELFF. The sequenced CDR3 bases are TGTGCCAGCAGCGCTACAGGGGTGGCGAACACCGGGGAG.

For this clone: The read terminates 3 residues ahead of where the CDR3 ends, so the germline J gene completes it. This rearrangement joins TRBV28 to TRBJ2-5; 9 nucleotides line up with TRBD1. V shed 3 bases, J shed 3 bases, and the junction held 8 bases outside the gene matches. The CDR3 has 16 residues. Germline loops: CDR1 MDHEN, CDR2 SYDVKM. The sequenced part of the CDR3 DNA is TGTGCCAGCAGTTTCCTGGGACAGGGTTTGGAAGAGACC. Translation: CASSFLGQGLEET. The entire CDR3 sequence reads CASSFLGQGLEETQYF.

About this clone itself: The read falls 3 residues short of the CDR3 end, and the missing part is taken from the germline J gene. This chain uses TRBV6-4 with TRBJ2-3; 9 nucleotides match TRBD2. There are 14 residues in the CDR3. Germline trimming cut 5 bases from V and 4 bases from J; bases unmatched to any gene: 4. Germline V gene lookup returns CDR1 MRHNA and CDR2 SNTAGT. The CDR3 spells CASSLAGGSDTQYF. CDR3 DNA, as far as it was read: TGTGCCAGCAGTTTGGCGGGAGGGTCAGATACG.

As for this clone: The read falls 3 residues short of the CDR3 end, and the missing part is taken from the germline J gene. The chain couples TRBV19 to TRBJ2-1, with D possibly TRBD1 on 5 matching bases. V was clipped by 9 bases and J by 4 bases, with 13 bases between them. The CDR3 sequence is 13 residues long. CDR1 is LNHDA and CDR2 is SQIVND in the germline V gene (reference sequence). The covered CDR3 bases are TGTGCCAGCAAAACCAGACAGTACAATGAG. Protein product: CASKTRQYNE. The complete CDR3 protein is CASKTRQYNEQFF.

Remarks on this clone: The sequenced fragment ends 3 residues before the CDR3 boundary, so the rest is inferred from the germline J gene. The gene calls are TRBV7-9 and TRBJ2-5; 7 nucleotides agree with TRBD1. This CDR3 is 14 amino acids long. Trimming cost V 5 bases and J 0 bases; bases outside gene matches: 3. Per the germline V gene, CDR1 is SEHNR and CDR2 is FQNEAQ (reference sequence). CDR3 in amino acids: CASSPGTDQETQYF. The CDR3 bases that were read are TGTGCCAGCAGCCCAGGGACAGACCAAGAGACC.

Remarks on this clone: The read stops 3 residues short of the end of the CDR3; the missing end is completed from the germline J gene. This chain joins TRBV2 and TRBJ2-2, with TRBD1 matching over 9 bases. The germline CDR1 and CDR2 sequences are SNHLY and FYNNEI. V trimming: 4 bases; J trimming: 0 bases; junction bases outside the gene matches: 3. The CDR3 totals 16 residues. The CDR3 loop is CASSGGTGSNTGELFF. The DNA read from the CDR3 is TGTGCCAGCAGTGGGGGGACAGGGTCGAACACCGGGGAG.

Here the CDR3 reads CSALLAGTYNEQFF. Partial CDR3 DNA: TGCAGTGCTCTACTAGCGGGAACCTACAATGAG. The chain is built from TRBV20-1 and TRBJ2-1; TRBD2 matches at 10 bases. The CDR3 end falls 3 residues outside the read, so it is completed with the germline J gene. The ends lost 5 bases at V and 2 bases at J; junction bases unmatched: 3. This CDR3 contains 14 residues. CDR1 DFQATT and CDR2 SNEGSKA come from the germline V gene (reference sequence).

Worth noting for this clone: Coverage ceases 3 residues before the CDR3 finishes, and the germline J gene fills in the end. The chain couples TRBV7-9 to TRBJ2-7; no clear D gene. Germline V gene data show CDR1 as SEHNR and CDR2 as FQNEAQ (reference sequence). The CDR3 has 12 residues. V lost 4 bases and J lost 4, with 8 bases in between. The covered CDR3 bases are TGTGCCAGCAGCTCGAATACATACGAG. Translated: CASSSNTYE. The whole CDR3 protein is CASSSNTYEQYF.

On this clone itself: With the read ending 3 residues before the CDR3 end, the germline J gene is used to fill in that end. This chain connects TRBV2 to TRBJ2-7; TRBD2 agrees at 16 bases. V was clipped by 4 bases and J by 5 bases; unmatched bases: 2. The CDR3 totals 15 residues. Germline-derived CDR1 and CDR2 are SNHLY and FYNNEI. The CDR3 loop is CASSGGLAGGHEQYF. CDR3 bases read: TGTGCCAGCAGTGGGGGACTAGCGGGAGGGCACGAG.

Turning to this clone: The read stops 3 residues short of the end of the CDR3; the missing end is completed from the germline J gene. The rearrangement links TRBV11-3 to TRBJ1-2; 8 bases are a match to TRBD1. CDR1 is SGHNT and CDR2 is YENEEA in the germline V gene. The V gene end was trimmed by 5 bases and the J gene end by 5 bases; junction bases not matched to a gene: 7. CDR3 length equals 14 residues. CDR3 DNA (partial): TGTGCCAGCAGCGTGGACAGGGTCGATTATGGC. This sequence encodes CASSVDRVDYG. In full, the CDR3 is CASSVDRVDYGYTF.

On this clone: From the germline J gene comes the end of the CDR3, since the read stops 3 residues before it. V is TRBV7-3 and J is TRBJ2-3; 11 bases match TRBD2. Germline V gives CDR1 SGHTA, CDR2 FQGTGA. The trim removed 5 bases at V and 3 bases at J, leaving 13 bases unmatched. The CDR3 is 18 residues long. The CDR3 loop is CASSPELYSGRETDTQYF. The CDR3 bases that were read are TGTGCCAGCAGCCCTGAATTATATAGCGGGAGGGAAACAGATACG.

The CDR3 sequence is CASSWAGEVYEQYF. Partial CDR3 DNA: TGTGCCAGCAGCTGGGCAGGGGAAGTCTACGAG. This rearrangement joins TRBV11-3 to TRBJ2-7; maybe TRBD1 (6 bases). From the germline J gene comes the end of the CDR3, since the read stops 3 residues before it. The germline V and J ends were trimmed by 4 bases and 3 bases, with 13 bases remaining between them. This CDR3 region has 14 residues. Germline V gene sequence: CDR1 SGHNT, CDR2 YENEEA.

To note about this clone: The observed sequence ends 3 residues before the CDR3 terminus, with the missing tail filled in from the germline J gene. V is TRBV20-1 and J is TRBJ2-7; TRBD1 agrees at 11 bases. The V segment lost 0 bases and the J segment 6 bases; nucleotides outside the gene matches: 10. The CDR3 is made up of 16 amino acids. Germline CDR1 and CDR2: DFQATT and SNEGSKA (reference sequence). The CDR3 protein is CSARDWADRGLFEQYF. Incomplete CDR3 DNA: TGCAGTGCTAGAGATTGGGCGGACAGGGGGCTCTTCGAG.

As to this clone: The CDR3 end is not reached by the read, which stops 3 residues before it; the germline J gene fills it in. This chain links TRBV30 with TRBJ1-4, with D possibly TRBD1 on 5 matching bases. The germline CDR1 and CDR2 sequences are GTSNPN and SVGIG (reference sequence). The CDR3 loop spans 13 amino acids. V dropped 4 bases and J dropped 8 bases, with 14 bases sitting between them. The chain's CDR3 is CAWTKGLGEKLFF. The sequenced part of the CDR3 DNA is TGTGCCTGGACTAAGGGGCTGGGGGAAAAA.

Details on this clone: The CDR3 extends 3 residues past the end of the read, so its final part is completed from the germline J gene. The genes are TRBV18 and TRBJ2-4; D unclear. The CDR3 length is 14 residues. CDR1 is KGHSH and CDR2 is LQKENI in the germline V gene. The sequenced part of the CDR3 DNA is TGTGCCAGCTCACCCCAGAGTCTTAACTATGGT. Its protein product is CASSPQSLNYG. The full CDR3 protein is CASSPQSLNYGQYF.

Of note for this clone: The CDR3 is cut off 3 residues early in the read; its end comes from the germline J gene. J is TRBJ2-5 and V is TRBV6-2 or TRBV6-3, with D maybe TRBD1 (5 bases). This CDR3 is built from 14 residues. Germline CDR1 reads MNHEY; CDR2 reads SVGEGT. V lost 10 bases to trimming and J lost 0 bases, with 15 bases between them. CDR3 sequence: CATKRGVDQETQYF. The DNA read from the CDR3 is TGTGCCACCAAAAGGGGCGTAGACCAAGAGACC.